These T cell receptor beta chains were read from a single sample in a study of blood T cell repertoires in COVID-19. TCRdb keeps only in-frame clones here, not all; method: immunoSEQ multiplex PCR. The table includes tens of thousands of clones, over 80% detected once. Input material: peripheral blood. Receptor source: a man between 65 and 85 years old with acute or convalescent COVID-19. The CDR3 runs from the conserved cysteine through the conserved F or W. D genes are given only for firm matches. Only some rows state a clone size, as once, few, many or a class for expanded clones.

J gene | D gene | V gene | CDR3 length | clone size | CDR3 protein | CDR3 DNA
TRBJ1-3 | NA | TRBV4-1 | 19 | NA | CASSQDAQGFRISGNTIYF | TGCGCCAGCAGCCAAGATGCTCAGGGATTCCGGATCTCTGGAAACACCATATATTTT
TRBJ1-4 | NA | TRBV10-2 | 16 | NA | CASSFASDSPVEKLFF | TGCGCCAGCAGTTTTGCCTCGGACAGCCCTGTTGAAAAACTGTTTTTT
TRBJ2-7 | TRBD1 | TRBV10-1 | 19 | few | CASPRRGVNRGPFPYEQYF | TGCGCCAGCCCGCGGAGAGGGGTTAACAGGGGCCCTTTCCCCTACGAGCAGTACTTC
TRBJ2-2 | NA | TRBV7-2 | 13 | NA | CASSLNLAGELFF | TGTGCCAGCAGCCTAAACTTGGCCGGGGAGCTGTTTTTT
TRBJ1-3 | NA | TRBV2 | 12 | NA | CASTAAGNTIYF | TGTGCCAGCACGGCGGCTGGAAACACCATATATTTT
TRBJ1-4 | NA | TRBV2 | 14 | NA | CASSGGPVDEKLFF | TGTGCCAGCAGTGGGGGGCCAGTAGACGAAAAACTGTTTTTT
TRBJ2-1 | TRBD1 | TRBV7-9 | 15 | NA | CASSQSDRGYNEQFF | TGTGCCAGCAGCCAATCAGACAGGGGCTACAATGAGCAGTTCTTC
TRBJ2-2 | NA | TRBV28 | 15 | NA | CASTLVQGFPGELFF | TGTGCCAGCACCTTGGTTCAGGGTTTCCCCGGGGAGCTGTTTTTT
TRBJ2-7 | TRBD1 | TRBV2 | 15 | NA | CASSGQTGFGYEQYF | TGTGCCAGCAGTGGTCAGACAGGGTTTGGTTACGAGCAGTACTTC
TRBJ2-3 | NA | TRBV9 | 15 | NA | CASSSFGGGTDTQYF | TGTGCCAGCAGCTCCTTCGGGGGTGGCACAGATACGCAGTATTTT
TRBJ1-2 | TRBD1 | TRBV10-3 | 14 | once | CAISDPQGGYGYTF | TGTGCCATCAGTGATCCACAGGGGGGGTATGGCTACACCTTC
TRBJ1-6 | NA | TRBV5-1 | 14 | once | CASSLEGVASPLHF | TGCGCCAGCAGCTTGGAAGGGGTTGCTTCACCCCTCCACTTT
TRBJ2-5 | NA | TRBV18 | 17 | NA | CASSAFAAAAYQETQYF | TGTGCCAGCTCAGCCTTTGCCGCGGCCGCCTACCAAGAGACCCAGTACTTC
TRBJ1-1 | NA | TRBV3-1/TRBV3-2 | 14 | NA | CASSQDAANTEAFF | TGTGCCAGCAGCCAAGATGCGGCCAACACTGAAGCTTTCTTT
TRBJ2-7 | TRBD2 | TRBV18 | 15 | NA | CASSPSGGGSYEQYF | TGTGCCAGCTCACCGTCCGGGGGGGGGTCCTACGAGCAGTACTTC
TRBJ1-5 | TRBD1 | TRBV5-5 | 20 | NA | CASSPLGGTGDWYSNQPQHF | TGTGCCAGCAGCCCGCTGGGTGGGACAGGGGATTGGTATAGCAATCAGCCCCAGCATTTT